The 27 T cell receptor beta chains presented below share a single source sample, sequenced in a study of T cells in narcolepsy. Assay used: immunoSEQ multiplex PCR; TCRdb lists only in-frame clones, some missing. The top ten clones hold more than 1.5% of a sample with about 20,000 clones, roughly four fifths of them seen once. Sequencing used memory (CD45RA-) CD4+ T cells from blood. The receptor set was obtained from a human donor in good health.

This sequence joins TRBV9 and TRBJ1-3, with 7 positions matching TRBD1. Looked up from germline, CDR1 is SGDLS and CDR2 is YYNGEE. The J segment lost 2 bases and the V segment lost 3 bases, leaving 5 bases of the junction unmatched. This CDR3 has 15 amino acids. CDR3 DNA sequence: TGTGCCAGCAGCGCCCAAACAGGGGCTGGAAACACCATATATTTT. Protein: CASSAQTGAGNTIYF. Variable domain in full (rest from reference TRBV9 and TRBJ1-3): DSGVTQTPKHLITATGQRVTLRCSPRSGDLSVYWYQQSLDQGLQFLIQYYNGEERAKGNILERFSAQQFPDLHSELNLSSLELGDSALYFCASSAQTGAGNTIYFGEGSWLTVV.

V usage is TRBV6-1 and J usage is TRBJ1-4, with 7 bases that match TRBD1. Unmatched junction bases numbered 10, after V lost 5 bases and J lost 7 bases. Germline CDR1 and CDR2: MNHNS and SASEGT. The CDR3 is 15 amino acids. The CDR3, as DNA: TGTGCCAGCAGTAGCCAGGGGGGAACGGGTGAAAAACTGTTTTTT. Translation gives CASSSQGGTGEKLFF.

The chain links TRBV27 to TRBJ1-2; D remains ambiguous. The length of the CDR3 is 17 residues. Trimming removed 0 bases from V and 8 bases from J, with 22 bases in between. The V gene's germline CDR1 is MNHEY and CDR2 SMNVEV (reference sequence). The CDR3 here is CASSLSGGGRLFTGYTF. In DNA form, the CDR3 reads TGTGCCAGCAGTTTATCGGGAGGAGGGCGATTATTTACCGGCTACACCTTC.

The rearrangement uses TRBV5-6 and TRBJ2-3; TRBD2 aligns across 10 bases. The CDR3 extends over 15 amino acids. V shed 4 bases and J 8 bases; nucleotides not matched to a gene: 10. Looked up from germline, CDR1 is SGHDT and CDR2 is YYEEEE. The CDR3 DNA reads TGTGCCAGCAGCCCTAGCACTAGCGGGGCGGGTACGCAGTATTTT. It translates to CASSPSTSGAGTQYF.

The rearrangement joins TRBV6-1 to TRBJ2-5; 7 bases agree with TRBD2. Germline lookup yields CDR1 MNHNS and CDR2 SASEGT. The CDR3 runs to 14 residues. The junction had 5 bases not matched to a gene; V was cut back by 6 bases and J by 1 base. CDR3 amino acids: CASRKSGTQETQYF. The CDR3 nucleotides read TGTGCCAGCAGGAAGAGCGGGACCCAAGAGACCCAGTACTTC.

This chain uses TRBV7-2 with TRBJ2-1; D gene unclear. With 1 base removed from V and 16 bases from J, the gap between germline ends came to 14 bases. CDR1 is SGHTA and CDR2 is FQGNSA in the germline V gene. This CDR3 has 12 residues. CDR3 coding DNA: TGTGCCAGCAGCTTAGGCGGTAGTCTAATCTTCTTC. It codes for CASSLGGSLIFF.

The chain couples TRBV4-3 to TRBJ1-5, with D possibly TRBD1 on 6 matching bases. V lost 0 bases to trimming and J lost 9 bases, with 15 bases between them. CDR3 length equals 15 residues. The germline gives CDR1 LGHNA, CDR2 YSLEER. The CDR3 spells CASSQDRGPLWPQHF. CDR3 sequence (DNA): TGCGCCAGCAGCCAAGACAGGGGTCCCCTATGGCCCCAGCATTTT.

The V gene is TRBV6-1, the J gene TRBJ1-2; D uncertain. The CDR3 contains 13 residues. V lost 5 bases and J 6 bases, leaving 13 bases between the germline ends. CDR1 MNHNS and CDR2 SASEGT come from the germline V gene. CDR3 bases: TGTGCCAGCAGTCTGTATAGATCGAATGGCTACACCTTC. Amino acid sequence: CASSLYRSNGYTF.

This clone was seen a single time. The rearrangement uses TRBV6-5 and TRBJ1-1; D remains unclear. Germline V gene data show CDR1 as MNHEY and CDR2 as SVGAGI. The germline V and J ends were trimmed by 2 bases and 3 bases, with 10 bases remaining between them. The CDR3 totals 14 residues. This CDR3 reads CASSYAPVDTEAFF. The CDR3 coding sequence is TGTGCCAGCAGTTACGCTCCCGTGGACACTGAAGCTTTCTTT.

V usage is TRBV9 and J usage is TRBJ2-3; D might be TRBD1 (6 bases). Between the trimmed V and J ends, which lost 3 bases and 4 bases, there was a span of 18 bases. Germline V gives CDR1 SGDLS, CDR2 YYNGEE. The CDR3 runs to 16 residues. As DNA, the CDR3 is TGTGCCAGCAGCGAGTCGGCACAGGGCTTGTCAGATACGCAGTATTTT. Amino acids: CASSESAQGLSDTQYF.

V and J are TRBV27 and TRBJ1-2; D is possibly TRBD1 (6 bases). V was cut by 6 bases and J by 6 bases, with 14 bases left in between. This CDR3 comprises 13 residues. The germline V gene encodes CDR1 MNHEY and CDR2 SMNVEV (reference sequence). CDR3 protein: CASRLNRAHGYTF. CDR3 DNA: TGTGCCAGCAGGCTGAACAGGGCTCATGGCTACACCTTC.

The CDR3 nucleotides read TGTGCCAGCAGTGAATTTCGGGGGACTTCACCCCTCCACTTT. Its translation: CASSEFRGTSPLHF. The genes are TRBV6-5 and TRBJ1-6, with D maybe TRBD1 (5 bases). V lost 5 bases to trimming and J lost 9 bases, with 14 bases between them. CDR3 length equals 14 residues. CDR1 and CDR2 (germline): MNHEY, SVGAGI.

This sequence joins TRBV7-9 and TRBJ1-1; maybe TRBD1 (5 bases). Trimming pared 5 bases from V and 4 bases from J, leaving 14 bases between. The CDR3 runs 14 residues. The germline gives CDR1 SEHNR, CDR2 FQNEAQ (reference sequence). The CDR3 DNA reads TGTGCCAGCAGCCGGGGGTCAGCGAGCACTGAAGCTTTCTTT. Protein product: CASSRGSASTEAFF.

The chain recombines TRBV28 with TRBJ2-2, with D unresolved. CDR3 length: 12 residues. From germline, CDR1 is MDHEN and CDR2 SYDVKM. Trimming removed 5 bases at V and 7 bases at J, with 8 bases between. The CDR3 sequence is CASSTASGELFF. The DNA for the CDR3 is TGTGCCAGCAGTACAGCGAGCGGGGAGCTGTTTTTT.

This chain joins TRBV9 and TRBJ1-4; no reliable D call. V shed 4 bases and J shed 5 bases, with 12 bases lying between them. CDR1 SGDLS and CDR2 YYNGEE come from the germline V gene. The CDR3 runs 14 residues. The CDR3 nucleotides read TGTGCCAGCAGCCTCGGGCCAAGGAATGAAAAACTGTTTTTT. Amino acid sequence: CASSLGPRNEKLFF.

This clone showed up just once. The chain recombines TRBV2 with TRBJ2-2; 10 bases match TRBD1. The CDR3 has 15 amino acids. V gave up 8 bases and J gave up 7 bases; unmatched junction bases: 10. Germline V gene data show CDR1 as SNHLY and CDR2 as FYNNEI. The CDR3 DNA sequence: TGTGCCAGCTTAAAGACAGGGGGCGCCGGCGGGGAGCTGTTTTTT. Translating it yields CASLKTGGAGGELFF.

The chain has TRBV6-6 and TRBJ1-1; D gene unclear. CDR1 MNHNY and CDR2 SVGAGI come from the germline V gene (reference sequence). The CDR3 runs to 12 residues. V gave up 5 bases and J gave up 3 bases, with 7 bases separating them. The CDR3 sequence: CASSRADTEAFF. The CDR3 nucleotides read TGTGCCAGCAGTCGCGCTGACACTGAAGCTTTCTTT.

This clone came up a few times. The CDR3 bases are TGTGCCAGCTCCACGGGACAGGTCTCCTACGAGCAGTACTTC. It translates to CASSTGQVSYEQYF. The chain uses TRBV18 and TRBJ2-7; the match to TRBD1 covers 8 bases. Germline V lookup: CDR1 KGHSH, CDR2 LQKENI. V shed 6 bases, J shed 0 bases, and the junction held 4 bases outside the gene matches. The CDR3 runs to 14 residues. Together with reference TRBV18 and TRBJ2-7, the CDR3 gives the full variable domain: NAGVMQNPRHLVRRRGQEARLRCSPMKGHSHVYWYRQLPEEGLKFMVYLQKENIIDESGMPKERFSAEFPKEGPSILRIQQVVRGDSAAYFCASSTGQVSYEQYFGPGTRLTVT.

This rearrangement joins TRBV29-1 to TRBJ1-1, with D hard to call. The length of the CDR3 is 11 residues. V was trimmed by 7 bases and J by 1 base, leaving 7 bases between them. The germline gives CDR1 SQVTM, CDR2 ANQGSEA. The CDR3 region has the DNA TGCAGCGCTCCCAAGAACACTGAAGCTTTCTTT. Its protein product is CSAPKNTEAFF. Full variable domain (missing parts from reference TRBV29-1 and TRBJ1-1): SAVISQKPSRDICQRGTSLTIQCQVDSQVTMMFWYRQQPGQSLTLIATANQGSEATYESGFVIDKFPISRPNLTFSTLTVSNMSPEDSSIYLCSAPKNTEAFFGQGTRLTVV.

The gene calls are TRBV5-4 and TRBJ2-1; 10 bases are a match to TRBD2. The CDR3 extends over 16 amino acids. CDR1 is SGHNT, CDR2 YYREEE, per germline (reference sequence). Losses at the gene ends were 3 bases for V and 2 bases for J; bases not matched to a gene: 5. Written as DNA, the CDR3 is TGTGCCAGCAGCTCCCTAGCGGGAGAAACCTACAATGAGCAGTTCTTC. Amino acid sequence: CASSSLAGETYNEQFF.

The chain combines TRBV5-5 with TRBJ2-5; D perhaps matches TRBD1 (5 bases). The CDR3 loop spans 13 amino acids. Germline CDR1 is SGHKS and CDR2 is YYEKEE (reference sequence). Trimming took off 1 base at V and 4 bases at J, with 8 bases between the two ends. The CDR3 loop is CASSLQGTETQYF. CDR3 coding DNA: TGTGCCAGCAGCTTGCAGGGTACAGAGACCCAGTACTTC.

The CDR3 DNA sequence: TGTGCCTGGAGTATAGATTATGGCTACACCTTC. Its protein is CAWSIDYGYTF. The chain has TRBV30 and TRBJ1-2; no firm D call. The germline gives CDR1 GTSNPN, CDR2 SVGIG (reference sequence). Trimming took off 2 bases at V and 5 bases at J, with 6 bases between the two ends. The CDR3 is 11 residues long.

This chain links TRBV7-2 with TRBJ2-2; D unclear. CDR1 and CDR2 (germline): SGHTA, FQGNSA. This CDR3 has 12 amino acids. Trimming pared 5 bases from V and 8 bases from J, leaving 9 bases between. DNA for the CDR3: TGTGCCAGCAGCCCTCAAAGAGGGGAGCTGTTTTTT. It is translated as CASSPQRGELFF.

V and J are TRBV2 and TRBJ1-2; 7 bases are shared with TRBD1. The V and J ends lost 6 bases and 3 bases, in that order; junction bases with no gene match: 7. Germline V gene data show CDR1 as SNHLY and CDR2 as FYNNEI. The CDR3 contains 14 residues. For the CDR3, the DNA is TGTGCCAGCAGACCGACAGGGAGGTACTATGGCTACACCTTC. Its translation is CASRPTGRYYGYTF.

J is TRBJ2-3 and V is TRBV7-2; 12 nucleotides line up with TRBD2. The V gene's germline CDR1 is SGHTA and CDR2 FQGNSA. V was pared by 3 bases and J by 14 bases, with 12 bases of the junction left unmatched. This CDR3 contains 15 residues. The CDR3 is CASSFLTSGGSGWYF. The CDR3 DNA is TGTGCCAGCAGCTTTTTAACTAGCGGGGGGTCTGGATGGTATTTT.

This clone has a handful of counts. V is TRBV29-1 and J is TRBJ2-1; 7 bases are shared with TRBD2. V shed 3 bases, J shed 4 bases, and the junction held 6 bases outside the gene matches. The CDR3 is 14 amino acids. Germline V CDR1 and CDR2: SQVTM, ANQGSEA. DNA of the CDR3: TGCAGCGTTGACTCCAGCGGGATGTACAATGAGCAGTTCTTC. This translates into CSVDSSGMYNEQFF.

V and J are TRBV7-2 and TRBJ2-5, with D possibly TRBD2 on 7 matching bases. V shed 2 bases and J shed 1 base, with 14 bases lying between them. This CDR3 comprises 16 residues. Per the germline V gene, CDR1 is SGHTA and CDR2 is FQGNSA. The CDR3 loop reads CASSLLGGGGQETQYF. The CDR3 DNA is TGTGCCAGCAGCTTACTCGGGGGCGGGGGCCAAGAGACCCAGTACTTC.